The 20 T cell receptor beta chains in this list originate from one sample, sequenced in a study of radiation and T cells in renal cell carcinoma. Measured with immunoSEQ multiplex PCR; TCRdb has only the in-frame clones, and not every one. The profile shows 100,000 to 150,000 clones, approximately 78% of them singletons. Time point given: baseline pretreatment blood. Treatment indicated: 15 Gy SBRT to primary tumor, nephrectomy 4 weeks later. This sample comprised blood, obtained from a patient whose treatment included radiotherapy and nephrectomy. The source of these receptors is a woman in her fifties or sixties with renal cell carcinoma.

The genes are TRBV5-6 and TRBJ2-3; tentative D call: TRBD1 (5 bases). The V and J ends lost 4 bases and 3 bases respectively, with 18 bases between them. CDR1 is SGHDT and CDR2 is YYEEEE in the germline V gene. The length of the CDR3 is 16 residues. CDR3 amino acids: CASSPGHDGRTDTQYF. CDR3 coding DNA: TGTGCCAGCAGCCCAGGACATGATGGTAGGACAGATACGCAGTATTTT.

The rearrangement joins TRBV5-4 to TRBJ1-2; 9 positions match TRBD1. Germline loops: CDR1 SGHNT, CDR2 YYREEE (reference sequence). V gave up 4 bases and J gave up 10 bases; unmatched junction bases: 11. CDR3 size: 14 residues. The CDR3, as DNA: TGTGCCAGCAGCCCTATTGGGGACAGGGCTTACTACACCTTC. It encodes CASSPIGDRAYYTF. The whole variable domain, remainder taken from reference TRBV5-4 and TRBJ1-2, is ETGVTQSPTHLIKTRGQQVTLRCSSQSGHNTVSWYQQALGQGPQFIFQYYREEENGRGNFPPRFSGLQFPNYSSELNVNALELDDSALYLCASSPIGDRAYYTFGSGTRLTVV.

The chain links TRBV5-4 to TRBJ2-5; possible D gene TRBD2, 7 bases. CDR3 length equals 15 residues. Germline-derived CDR1 and CDR2 are SGHNT and YYREEE (reference sequence). V dropped 5 bases and J dropped 5 bases, with 19 bases sitting between them. CDR3 DNA sequence: TGTGCCAGCAGAAGGGGGGCGGGGGAGTGGGAGACCCAGTACTTC. Encoded protein: CASRRGAGEWETQYF.

This chain joins TRBV5-6 and TRBJ1-1, with D possibly TRBD1 on 5 matching bases. The length of the CDR3 is 13 residues. V was trimmed by 6 bases and J by 4 bases, leaving 13 bases between them. Germline V gives CDR1 SGHDT, CDR2 YYEEEE. CDR3 nucleotides: TGTGCCAGCACTTATGGGAGGGGCACTGAAGCTTTCTTT. Translating gives CASTYGRGTEAFF.

V is TRBV11-2 and J is TRBJ2-3, with D unclear. The germline V gene has CDR1 SGHAT and CDR2 FQNNGV. This CDR3 comprises 14 residues. Trimming took off 5 bases at V and 1 base at J, with 10 bases between the two ends. CDR3 amino acids: CASSLLLRTDTQYF. CDR3 nucleotide sequence: TGTGCCAGCAGCCTTTTACTCCGCACAGATACGCAGTATTTT.

The genes are TRBV18 and TRBJ1-1; D is uncertain. The CDR3 has 13 residues. The ends were cut back, 3 bases at V and 5 bases at J, with 10 bases in the middle. Per germline, CDR1 KGHSH and CDR2 LQKENI. The CDR3 loop is CASSPPGRTEAFF. CDR3 nucleotide sequence: TGTGCCAGCTCACCCCCCGGTAGGACTGAAGCTTTCTTT.

The DNA of the CDR3 is TGTGCCAGCTCACCCTCTTGGGGGGGCGAGCAGTACTTC. Translating it yields CASSPSWGGEQYF. The V and J genes are TRBV18 and TRBJ2-7, with 7 bases identical to TRBD2. CDR1 is KGHSH and CDR2 is LQKENI in the germline V gene. The CDR3 is made up of 13 amino acids. Trimming cost V 3 bases and J 6 bases; bases outside gene matches: 5.

Details on this clone: At the DNA level, this CDR3 is encoded by other sequences in the same sample as well. The chain couples TRBV4-1 to TRBJ1-5, with no clear D. V lost 0 bases, J lost 2 bases, and 5 bases lay in between. CDR3 length equals 14 residues. Germline assignment: CDR1 MGHRA and CDR2 YSYEKL. The CDR3 region has the DNA TGCGCCAGCAGCCAAGATCGAGGCAATCAGCCCCAGCATTTT. Its protein is CASSQDRGNQPQHF.

The gene calls are TRBV5-6 and TRBJ2-2; maybe TRBD1 (6 bases). Germline V CDR1 and CDR2: SGHDT, YYEEEE. V lost 1 base to trimming and J lost 1 base, with 8 bases between them. The CDR3 sequence is 15 residues long. The CDR3 spells CASSLPGQNTGELFF. CDR3 DNA: TGTGCCAGCAGCTTGCCGGGACAGAACACCGGGGAGCTGTTTTTT. Combining the CDR3 with reference TRBV5-6 and TRBJ2-2 gives the whole variable domain DAGVTQSPTHLIKTRGQQVTLRCSPKSGHDTVSWYQQALGQGPQFIFQYYEEEERQRGNFPDRFSGHQFPNYSSELNVNALLLGDSALYLCASSLPGQNTGELFFGEGSRLTVL.

The J gene is TRBJ1-6, the V gene TRBV7-2; D may be TRBD1 (5 bases). Trimming took off 5 bases at V and 3 bases at J, with 8 bases between the two ends. CDR3 length: 14 amino acids. Per the germline V gene, CDR1 is SGHTA and CDR2 is FQGNSA. In nucleotides, the CDR3 is TGTGCCAGCAGCCGGGGCAGCTATAATTCACCCCTCCACTTT. This gives the protein CASSRGSYNSPLHF. Filled out from reference TRBV7-2 and TRBJ1-6, the complete variable domain reads GAGVSQSPSNKVTEKGKDVELRCDPISGHTALYWYRQSLGQGLEFLIYFQGNSAPDKSGLPSDRFSAERTGGSVSTLTIQRTQQEDSAVYLCASSRGSYNSPLHFGNGTRLTVT.

This clone was picked up one time. The chain combines TRBV28 with TRBJ2-1, with 16 bases matching TRBD2. CDR3 length: 14 amino acids. Unmatched junction bases numbered 4, after V lost 8 bases and J lost 9 bases. Germline V lookup: CDR1 MDHEN, CDR2 SYDVKM. In DNA, the CDR3 is TGTGCCAGCGGCGGGACTAGCGGGAGGGGTGAGCAGTTCTTC. The encoded protein is CASGGTSGRGEQFF.

The rearrangement uses TRBV6-4 and TRBJ2-5, with D possibly matching TRBD2 (5 bases). The CDR3 runs 14 residues. V gave up 4 bases and J gave up 2 bases, with 11 bases separating them. CDR1 is MRHNA, CDR2 SNTAGT, per germline. CDR3 DNA sequence: TGTGCCAGCAGTGTACAGTCGGGACAAGAGACCCAGTACTTC. Its translation: CASSVQSGQETQYF.

This chain connects TRBV4-1 to TRBJ1-2; D perhaps matches TRBD1 (6 bases). Looked up from germline, CDR1 is MGHRA and CDR2 is YSYEKL. The ends were cut back, 5 bases at V and 1 base at J, with 14 bases in the middle. This CDR3 has 15 amino acids. This CDR3 reads CASSANRDSNYGYTF. CDR3 nucleotides: TGCGCCAGCAGCGCGAACAGGGATAGTAACTATGGCTACACCTTC.

This clone was seen a handful of times. The rearrangement uses TRBV14 and TRBJ2-2; no reliable D call. The germline CDR1 and CDR2 sequences are SGHDN and FVKESK. The CDR3 extends over 14 amino acids. Trimming cost V 4 bases and J 6 bases, with 12 bases left between them. CDR3 nucleotides: TGTGCCAGCAGCCCCAGAATGGGCCCCGGGGAGCTGTTTTTT. Encoded protein: CASSPRMGPGELFF. Full variable domain (outside the CDR3, taken from reference TRBV14 and TRBJ2-2): EAGVTQFPSHSVIEKGQTVTLRCDPISGHDNLYWYRRVMGKEIKFLLHFVKESKQDESGMPNNRFLAERTGGTYSTLKVQPAELEDSGVYFCASSPRMGPGELFFGEGSRLTVL.

The genes are TRBV15 and TRBJ1-2; D remains unclear. CDR1 is LNHNV, CDR2 YYDKDF, per germline (reference sequence). Trimming took 0 bases from V and 4 from J, leaving 15 bases between them. CDR3 length: 16 amino acids. The CDR3 loop reads CATSRDYPIGPYGYTF. The CDR3 bases are TGTGCCACCAGCAGAGATTACCCTATAGGGCCCTATGGCTACACCTTC. The full variable domain, with the rest looked up from reference TRBV15 and TRBJ1-2, is DAMVIQNPRYQVTQFGKPVTLSCSQTLNHNVMYWYQQKSSQAPKLLFHYYDKDFNNEADTPDNFQSRRPNTSFCFLDIRSPGLGDTAMYLCATSRDYPIGPYGYTFGSGTRLTVV.

There are a few counts of this clone. The chain links TRBV29-1 to TRBJ1-1, with D hard to call. The CDR3 totals 11 residues. V lost 4 bases and J lost 4, with 7 bases in between. Germline assignment: CDR1 SQVTM and CDR2 ANQGSEA. The CDR3 region is CSVGGGTEAFF. The DNA for the CDR3 is TGCAGCGTTGGGGGTGGCACTGAAGCTTTCTTT.

The chain has TRBV6-6 and TRBJ1-3; D call uncertain. The germline gives CDR1 MNHNY, CDR2 SVGAGI (reference sequence). This CDR3 region has 16 residues. V lost 6 bases and J lost 6, with 21 bases in between. CDR3 amino acids: CASSYLDGYKENTIYF. The CDR3 coding sequence is TGTGCCAGCAGCTACCTTGACGGATACAAGGAAAACACCATATATTTT.

The table lists this clone with a few counts. The V gene is TRBV19, the J gene TRBJ2-7; TRBD1 agrees at 9 bases. CDR1 and CDR2 from the germline V gene are LNHDA and SQIVND (reference sequence). The length of the CDR3 is 16 residues. With 5 bases clipped from V and 1 base from J, the junction kept 9 bases outside the gene matches. This CDR3 is CASSPRGQGPSYEQYF. CDR3 in DNA: TGTGCCAGTAGTCCTCGAGGACAGGGGCCATCCTACGAGCAGTACTTC.

This clone was seen once. The chain employs TRBV7-9 and TRBJ1-1; tentative D call: TRBD1 (6 bases). The CDR3 spans 13 residues. The V and J ends lost 7 bases and 0 bases respectively, with 9 bases between them. Germline V gene data show CDR1 as SEHNR and CDR2 as FQNEAQ (reference sequence). CDR3 residues: CASTGQMNTEAFF. Written as DNA, the CDR3 is TGTGCCAGCACCGGACAGATGAACACTGAAGCTTTCTTT.

This clone was observed at least ten times. The genes are TRBV7-9 and TRBJ1-1, with D perhaps matching TRBD1 (6 bases). The CDR3 has 14 residues. V shed 3 bases and J shed 3 bases, with 11 bases lying between them. Germline CDR1 is SEHNR and CDR2 is FQNEAQ (reference sequence). The DNA for the CDR3 is TGTGCCAGCAGCTTCACAGGGCCTTACACTGAAGCTTTCTTT. Amino acid sequence: CASSFTGPYTEAFF.